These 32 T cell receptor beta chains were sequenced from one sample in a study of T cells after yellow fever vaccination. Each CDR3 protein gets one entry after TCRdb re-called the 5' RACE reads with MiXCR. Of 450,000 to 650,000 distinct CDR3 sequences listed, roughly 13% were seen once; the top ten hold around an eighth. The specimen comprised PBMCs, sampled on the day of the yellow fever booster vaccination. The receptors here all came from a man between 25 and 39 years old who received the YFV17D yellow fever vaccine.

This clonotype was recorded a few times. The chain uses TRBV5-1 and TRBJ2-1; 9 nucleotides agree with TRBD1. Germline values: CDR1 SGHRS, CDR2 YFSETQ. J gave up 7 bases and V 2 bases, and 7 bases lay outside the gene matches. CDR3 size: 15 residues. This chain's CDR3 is CASSLTGQGMNEQFF. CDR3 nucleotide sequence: TGCGCCAGCAGCTTAACCGGACAGGGGATGAATGAGCAGTTCTTC.

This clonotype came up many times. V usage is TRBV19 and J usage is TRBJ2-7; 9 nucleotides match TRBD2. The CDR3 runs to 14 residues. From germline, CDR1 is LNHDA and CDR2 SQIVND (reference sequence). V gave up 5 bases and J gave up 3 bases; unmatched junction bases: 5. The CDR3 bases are TGTGCCAGTAGTGGTAGCGGGAGAGGCTACGAGCAGTACTTC. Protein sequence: CASSGSGRGYEQYF.

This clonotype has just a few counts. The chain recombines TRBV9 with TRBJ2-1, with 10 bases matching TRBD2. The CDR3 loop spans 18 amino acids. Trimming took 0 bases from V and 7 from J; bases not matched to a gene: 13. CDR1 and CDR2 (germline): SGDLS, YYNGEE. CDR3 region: CASSVVPSERAGGNEQFF. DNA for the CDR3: TGTGCCAGCAGCGTAGTTCCTAGCGAAAGAGCGGGGGGGAATGAGCAGTTCTTC.

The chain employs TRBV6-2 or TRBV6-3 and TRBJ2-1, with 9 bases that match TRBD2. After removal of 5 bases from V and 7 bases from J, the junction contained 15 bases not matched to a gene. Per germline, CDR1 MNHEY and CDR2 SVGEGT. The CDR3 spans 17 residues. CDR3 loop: CASSPGTGGRAKNEQFF. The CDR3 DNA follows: TGTGCCAGCAGTCCCGGGACTGGCGGGAGGGCCAAAAATGAGCAGTTCTTC.

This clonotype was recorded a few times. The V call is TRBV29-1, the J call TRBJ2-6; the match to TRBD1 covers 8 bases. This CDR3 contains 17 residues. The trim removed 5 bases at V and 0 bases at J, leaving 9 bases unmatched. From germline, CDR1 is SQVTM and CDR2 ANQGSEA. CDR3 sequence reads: CSVKSGGLSSGANVLTF. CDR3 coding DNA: TGCAGCGTTAAGTCAGGGGGCCTATCCTCTGGGGCCAACGTCCTGACTTTC. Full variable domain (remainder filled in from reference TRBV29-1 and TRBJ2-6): SAVISQKPSRDICQRGTSLTIQCQVDSQVTMMFWYRQQPGQSLTLIATANQGSEATYESGFVIDKFPISRPNLTFSTLTVSNMSPEDSSIYLCSVKSGGLSSGANVLTFGAGSRLTVL.

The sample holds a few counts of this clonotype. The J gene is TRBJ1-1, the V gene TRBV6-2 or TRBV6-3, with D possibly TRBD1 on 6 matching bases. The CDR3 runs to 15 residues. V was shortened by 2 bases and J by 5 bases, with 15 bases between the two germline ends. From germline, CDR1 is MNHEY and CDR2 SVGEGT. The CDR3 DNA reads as TGTGCCAGCAGTTACGCGTCCAAGGGGGGGACTGAAGCTTTCTTT. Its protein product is CASSYASKGGTEAFF.

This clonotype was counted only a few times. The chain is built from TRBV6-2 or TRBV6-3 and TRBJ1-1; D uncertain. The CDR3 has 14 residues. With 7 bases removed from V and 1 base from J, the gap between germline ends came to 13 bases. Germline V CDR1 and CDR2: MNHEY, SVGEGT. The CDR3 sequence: CASTIRFTNTEAFF. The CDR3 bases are TGTGCCAGCACCATCCGGTTCACGAACACTGAAGCTTTCTTT.

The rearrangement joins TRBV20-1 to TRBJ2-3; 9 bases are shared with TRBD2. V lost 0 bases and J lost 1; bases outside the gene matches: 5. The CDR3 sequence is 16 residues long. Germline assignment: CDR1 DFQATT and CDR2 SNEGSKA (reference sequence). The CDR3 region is CSARDRRTSGTDTQYF. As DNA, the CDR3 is TGCAGTGCTAGAGATCGTAGGACTAGCGGCACAGATACGCAGTATTTT.

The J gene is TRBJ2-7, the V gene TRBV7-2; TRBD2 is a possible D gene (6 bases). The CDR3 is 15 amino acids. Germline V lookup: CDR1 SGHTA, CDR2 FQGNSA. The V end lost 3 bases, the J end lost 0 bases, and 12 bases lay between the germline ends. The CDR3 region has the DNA TGTGCCAGCAGCTTCTTGGGGCGGGGCTCCTACGAGCAGTACTTC. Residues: CASSFLGRGSYEQYF. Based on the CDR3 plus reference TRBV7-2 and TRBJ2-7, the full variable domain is GAGVSQSPSNKVTEKGKDVELRCDPISGHTALYWYRQSLGQGLEFLIYFQGNSAPDKSGLPSDRFSAERTGGSVSTLTIQRTQQEDSAVYLCASSFLGRGSYEQYFGPGTRLTVT.

DNA of the CDR3: TGTGCCAGCAGTTTCGGGACTATTGGCTACACCTTC. Protein: CASSFGTIGYTF. The chain uses TRBV12-3 or TRBV12-4 and TRBJ1-2; D may be TRBD1 (5 bases). V lost 3 bases, J lost 7 bases, and 9 bases lay in between. This CDR3 is built from 12 residues.

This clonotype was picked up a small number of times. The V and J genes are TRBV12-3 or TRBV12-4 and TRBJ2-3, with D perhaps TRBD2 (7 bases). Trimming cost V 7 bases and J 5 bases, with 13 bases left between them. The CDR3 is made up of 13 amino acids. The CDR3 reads CASNRGGGDTQYF. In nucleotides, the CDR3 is TGTGCCAGCAATAGGGGAGGGGGAGATACGCAGTATTTT.

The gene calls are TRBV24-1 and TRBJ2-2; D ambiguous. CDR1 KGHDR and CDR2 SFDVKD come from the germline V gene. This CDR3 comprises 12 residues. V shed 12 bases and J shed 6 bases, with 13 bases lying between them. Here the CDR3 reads CASPRVSGELFF. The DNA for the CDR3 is TGTGCCTCACCAAGGGTTTCCGGGGAGCTGTTTTTT.

The CDR3 loop is CSASPRTDTQYF. In nucleotides, the CDR3 is TGCAGTGCTAGCCCACGCACAGATACGCAGTATTTT. The chain joins TRBV20-1 to TRBJ2-3; D gene uncertain. This CDR3 contains 12 residues. V was pared by 3 bases and J by 1 base, with 5 bases between. Germline CDR1 and CDR2: DFQATT and SNEGSKA (reference sequence).

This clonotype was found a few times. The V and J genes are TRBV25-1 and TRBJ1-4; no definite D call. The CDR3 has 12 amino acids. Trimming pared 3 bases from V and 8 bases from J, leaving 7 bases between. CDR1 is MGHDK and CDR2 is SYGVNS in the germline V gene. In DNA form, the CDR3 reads TGTGCCAGCAGTGATAAGTTAGAAAAACTGTTTTTT. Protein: CASSDKLEKLFF.

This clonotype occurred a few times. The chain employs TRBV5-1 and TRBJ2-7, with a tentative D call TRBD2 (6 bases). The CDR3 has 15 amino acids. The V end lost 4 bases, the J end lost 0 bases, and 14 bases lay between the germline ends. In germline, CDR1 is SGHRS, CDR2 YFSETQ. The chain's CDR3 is CASSSTSPYSYEQYF. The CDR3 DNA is TGCGCCAGCAGCAGTACTAGCCCTTACTCCTACGAGCAGTACTTC.

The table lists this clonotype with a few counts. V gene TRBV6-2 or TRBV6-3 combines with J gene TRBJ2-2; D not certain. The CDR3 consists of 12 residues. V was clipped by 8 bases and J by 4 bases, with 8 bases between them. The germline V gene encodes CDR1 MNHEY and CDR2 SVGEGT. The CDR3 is CASDTFTGELFF. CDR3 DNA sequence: TGTGCCAGCGATACCTTCACCGGGGAGCTGTTTTTT.

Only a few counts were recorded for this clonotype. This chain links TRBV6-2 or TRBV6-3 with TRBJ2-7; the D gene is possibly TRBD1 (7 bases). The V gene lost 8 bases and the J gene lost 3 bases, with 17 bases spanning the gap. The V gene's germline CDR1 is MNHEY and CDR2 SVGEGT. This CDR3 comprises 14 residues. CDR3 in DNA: TGTGCCAGCGAACGCGGCAGGGGGGTCTACGAGCAGTACTTC. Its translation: CASERGRGVYEQYF.

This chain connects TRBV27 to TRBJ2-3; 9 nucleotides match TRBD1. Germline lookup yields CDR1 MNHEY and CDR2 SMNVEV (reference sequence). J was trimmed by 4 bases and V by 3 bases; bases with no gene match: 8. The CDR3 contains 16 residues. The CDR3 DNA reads TGTGCCAGCAGTTTCGGTACAGGGGGCATGGCAGATACGCAGTATTTT. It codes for CASSFGTGGMADTQYF.

The CDR3 nucleotides are TGTGCCAGCACCGCGGGGGCCGTTAATGAAAAACTGTTTTTT. It yields the protein CASTAGAVNEKLFF. The chain combines TRBV6-1 with TRBJ1-4; tentative D call: TRBD1 (6 bases). V was shortened by 7 bases and J by 4 bases, with 13 bases between the two germline ends. Germline CDR1 and CDR2: MNHNS and SASEGT. This CDR3 has 14 residues.

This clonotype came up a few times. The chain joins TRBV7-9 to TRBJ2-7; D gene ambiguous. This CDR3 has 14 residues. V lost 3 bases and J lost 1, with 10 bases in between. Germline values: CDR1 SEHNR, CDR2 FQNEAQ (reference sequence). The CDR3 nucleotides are TGTGCCAGCAGCTTGAGTTACGGTTCCTACGAGCAGTACTTC. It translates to CASSLSYGSYEQYF.

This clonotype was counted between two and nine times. CDR3 sequence: CASSPGTGDREQYF. The CDR3, as DNA: TGTGCCAGCTCACCCGGGACAGGGGATAGGGAGCAGTACTTC. This chain uses TRBV18 with TRBJ2-7; 10 bases match TRBD1. This CDR3 region has 14 residues. Germline V gives CDR1 KGHSH, CDR2 LQKENI. V shed 3 bases and J 7 bases; nucleotides not matched to a gene: 6.

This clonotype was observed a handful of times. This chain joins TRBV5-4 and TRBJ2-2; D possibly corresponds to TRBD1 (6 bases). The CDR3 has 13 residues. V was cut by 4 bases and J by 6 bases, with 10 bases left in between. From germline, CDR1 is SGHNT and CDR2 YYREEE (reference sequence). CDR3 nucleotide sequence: TGTGCCAGCAGCCCGGACAGTTCCGGGGAGCTGTTTTTT. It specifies CASSPDSSGELFF.

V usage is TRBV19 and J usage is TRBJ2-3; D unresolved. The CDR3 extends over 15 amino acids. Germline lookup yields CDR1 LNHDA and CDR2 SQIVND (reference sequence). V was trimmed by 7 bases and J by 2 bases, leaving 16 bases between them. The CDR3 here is CASKPDGGNTDTQYF. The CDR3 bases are TGTGCCAGTAAACCCGACGGTGGTAACACAGATACGCAGTATTTT.

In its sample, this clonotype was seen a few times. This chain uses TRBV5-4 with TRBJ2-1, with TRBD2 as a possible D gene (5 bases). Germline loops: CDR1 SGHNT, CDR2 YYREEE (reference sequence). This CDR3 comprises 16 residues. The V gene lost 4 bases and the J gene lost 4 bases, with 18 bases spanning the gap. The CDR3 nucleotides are TGTGCCAGCAGCCCGGCACTAGACCAAGTTTACAATGAGCAGTTCTTC. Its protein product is CASSPALDQVYNEQFF.

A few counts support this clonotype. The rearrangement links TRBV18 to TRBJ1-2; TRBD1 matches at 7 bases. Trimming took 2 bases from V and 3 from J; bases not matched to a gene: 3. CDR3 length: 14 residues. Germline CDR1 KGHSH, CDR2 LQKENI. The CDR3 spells CASSPSRGDYGYTF. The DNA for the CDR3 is TGTGCCAGCTCACCAAGCAGGGGGGACTATGGCTACACCTTC. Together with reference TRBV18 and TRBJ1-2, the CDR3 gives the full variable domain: NAGVMQNPRHLVRRRGQEARLRCSPMKGHSHVYWYRQLPEEGLKFMVYLQKENIIDESGMPKERFSAEFPKEGPSILRIQQVVRGDSAAYFCASSPSRGDYGYTFGSGTRLTVV.

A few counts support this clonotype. The CDR3 spells CASSLAFSSGQENEQFF. CDR3 nucleotides: TGTGCCAGCAGCTTAGCGTTCTCTAGCGGGCAGGAGAATGAGCAGTTCTTC. V gene TRBV7-2 combines with J gene TRBJ2-1; 8 bases are shared with TRBD2. From germline, CDR1 is SGHTA and CDR2 FQGNSA. The V gene end was trimmed by 0 bases and the J gene end by 7 bases; junction bases not matched to a gene: 11. This CDR3 comprises 17 residues. Supplemented by reference TRBV7-2 and TRBJ2-1, the full variable domain reads GAGVSQSPSNKVTEKGKDVELRCDPISGHTALYWYRQSLGQGLEFLIYFQGNSAPDKSGLPSDRFSAERTGGSVSTLTIQRTQQEDSAVYLCASSLAFSSGQENEQFFGPGTRLTVL.

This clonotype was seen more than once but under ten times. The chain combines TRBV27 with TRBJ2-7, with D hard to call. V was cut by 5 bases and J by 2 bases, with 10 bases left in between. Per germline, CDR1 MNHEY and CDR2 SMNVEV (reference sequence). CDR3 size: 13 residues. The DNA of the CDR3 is TGTGCCAGCAGTCTGGCACAGCCCTACGAGCAGTACTTC. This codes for CASSLAQPYEQYF.

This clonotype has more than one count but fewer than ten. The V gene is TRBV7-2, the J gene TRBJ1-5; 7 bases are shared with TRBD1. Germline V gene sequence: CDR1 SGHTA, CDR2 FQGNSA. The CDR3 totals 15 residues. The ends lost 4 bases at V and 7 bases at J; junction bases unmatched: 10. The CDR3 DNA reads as TGTGCCAGCAGCTCAAACAGGGGTAAGGGCCAGCCCCAGCATTTT. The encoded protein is CASSSNRGKGQPQHF.

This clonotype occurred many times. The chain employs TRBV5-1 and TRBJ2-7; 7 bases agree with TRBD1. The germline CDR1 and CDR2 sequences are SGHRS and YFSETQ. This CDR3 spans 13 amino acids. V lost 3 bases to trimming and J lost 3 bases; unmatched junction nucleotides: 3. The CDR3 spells CASSSGQYYEQYF. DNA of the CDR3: TGCGCCAGCAGCTCGGGACAGTACTACGAGCAGTACTTC.

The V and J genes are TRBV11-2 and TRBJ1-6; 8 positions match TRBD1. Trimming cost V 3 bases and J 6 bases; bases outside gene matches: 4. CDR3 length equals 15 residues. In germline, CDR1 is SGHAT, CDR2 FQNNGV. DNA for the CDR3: TGTGCCAGCAGCTTCGGACAGGGTGGTAATTCACCCCTCCACTTT. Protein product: CASSFGQGGNSPLHF.

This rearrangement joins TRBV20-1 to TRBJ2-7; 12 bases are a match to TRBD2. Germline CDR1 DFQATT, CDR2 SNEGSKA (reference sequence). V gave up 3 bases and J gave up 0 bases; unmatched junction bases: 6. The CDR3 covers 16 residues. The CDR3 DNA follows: TGCAGTGCTAGGGGGCTGACTAGCGGGAGCTCCTACGAGCAGTACTTC. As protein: CSARGLTSGSSYEQYF.

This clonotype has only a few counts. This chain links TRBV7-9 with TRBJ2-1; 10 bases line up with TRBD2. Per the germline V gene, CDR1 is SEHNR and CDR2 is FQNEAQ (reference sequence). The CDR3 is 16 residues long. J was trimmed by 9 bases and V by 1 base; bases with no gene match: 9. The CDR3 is CASSLGVGLAESEQFF. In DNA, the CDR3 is TGTGCCAGCAGCTTAGGGGTAGGACTAGCGGAGAGTGAGCAGTTCTTC.